A selection of T cell receptor beta chains follows, all from one sample in a study of neoadjuvant anti-PD-1 for oral cavity cancer. Assay used: immunoSEQ multiplex PCR; TCRdb lists only in-frame clones, some missing. Among about 14,000 clones, 70% were seen once, and the ten largest hold 2% to 2.5%. The material sequenced was PBMCs, taken before nivolumab (anti-PD-1) treatment. The receptors were sampled from a person aged 35 to 85 with oral cavity squamous cell carcinoma. Each CDR3 is given with its conserved first and last residue. The D gene is left open where the match is weak. Some rows mark clone size as missing; the rest say once, few, many or name a class of expanded clone.

j_call | clone_size | v_call | d_call | cdr3_nt | cdr3_aa
TRBJ2-2 | - | TRBV4-1 | - | TGCGCCAGCAGCCAAGAAGTCCCAGGGCCGGCATCCGGGGAGCTGTTTTTT | CASSQEVPGPASGELFF
TRBJ2-3 | - | TRBV19 | - | TGTGCCAGTACAAGACAGGCTGCAGATACGCAGTATTTT | CASTRQAADTQYF
TRBJ1-5 | - | TRBV7-2 | - | TGTGCCAGCAGTACGGCACGCAATCAGCCCCAGCATTTT | CASSTARNQPQHF
TRBJ2-1 | - | TRBV11-2 | TRBD2 | TGTGCCAGCAGCTTATTCGGGGGGGCCTACAATGAGCAGTTCTTC | CASSLFGGAYNEQFF
TRBJ2-2 | - | TRBV10-1 | TRBD2 | TGCGCCAGCAGCGTTGGGAGACTAGCGGGAGTTAACACCGGGGAGCTGTTTTTT | CASSVGRLAGVNTGELFF
TRBJ2-1 | few | TRBV5-4 | TRBD2 | TGTGCCAGCAGCTTGGGTAGCGGGGGATCAAGGGTAGAGCAGTTCTTC | CASSLGSGGSRVEQFF
TRBJ2-1 | - | TRBV7-9 | - | TGTGCCAGCAGCTTAGGGCTAGCGCTAACAAACCCCAATGAGCAGTTCTTC | CASSLGLALTNPNEQFF
TRBJ2-7 | - | TRBV5-1 | - | TGCGCCAGCAGCTTGGGCTCACAGAAAGAGAAGCAGTACTTC | CASSLGSQKEKQYF
TRBJ2-1 | - | TRBV27 | - | TGTGCCAGCAGTTTATCGAGAACGGATGACGTGGGCAATGAGCAGTTCTTC | CASSLSRTDDVGNEQFF
TRBJ1-2 | few | TRBV4-2 | - | TGTGCCAGCAGCCAGCCTCTGGGGGTGGACGGCTACACCTTC | CASSQPLGVDGYTF
TRBJ1-2 | - | TRBV30 | - | TGTGCCTGGAGATTAGGGGGTATTAGTACTAACTATGGCTACACCTTC | CAWRLGGISTNYGYTF
TRBJ2-4 | - | TRBV27 | TRBD1 | TGTGCCACCTCAACTTCGACAGGGGCAGCCAAAAACATTCAGTACTTC | CATSTSTGAAKNIQYF
TRBJ1-1 | - | TRBV5-5 | - | TGTGCCAGCAGCTTGGTAGGGAATCCTGAAGCTTTCTTT | CASSLVGNPEAFF
TRBJ2-1 | - | TRBV27 | - | TGTGCCAGCAGTAGGTCACAGACTCTCTACAATGAGCAGTTCTTC | CASSRSQTLYNEQFF
TRBJ2-1 | - | TRBV5-1 | TRBD2 | TGCGCCAGCAGCTTGCGGGGAACTAGCGGGGCGAGCTCCTACAATGAGCAGTTCTTC | CASSLRGTSGASSYNEQFF
TRBJ1-2 | - | TRBV6-5 | TRBD1 | TGTGCCAGCAGGACCGGGACAGGGAAGGGCTACACCTTC | CASRTGTGKGYTF
TRBJ1-2 | - | TRBV7-3 | - | TGTGCCAGCAGCTTAGGGGGGACCGTTGACTTCTATGGCTACACCTTC | CASSLGGTVDFYGYTF
TRBJ2-5 | - | TRBV5-4 | - | TGTGCCAGCAGTTGGACAGCACAAGAGACCCAGTACTTC | CASSWTAQETQYF
TRBJ2-7 | - | TRBV7-2 | TRBD2 | TGTGCCAGCAGCACGGGACTAGCGGACTCCTACGAGCAGTACTTC | CASSTGLADSYEQYF
TRBJ2-7 | - | TRBV5-1 | - | TGCGCCAGCAGCTTGGCACTCTACTACGAGCAGTACTTC | CASSLALYYEQYF
TRBJ2-2 | few | TRBV7-8 | - | TGTGCCAGCAGCTTCGGGACAACGAACACCGGGGAGCTGTTTTTT | CASSFGTTNTGELFF
TRBJ1-3 | - | TRBV5-5 | - | TGTGCCAGCAGCACCCTCTCAGGGTACTTGGACACCATATATTTT | CASSTLSGYLDTIYF
TRBJ2-1 | - | TRBV7-7 | TRBD2 | TGTGCTAGCAGCTCGGGACTAGCGACATACAATGAGCAGTTCTTC | CASSSGLATYNEQFF
TRBJ1-3 | - | TRBV5-1 | - | TGCGCCAGCAGCCGCGAACCGACAGGCGCTGGAAACACCATATATTTT | CASSREPTGAGNTIYF
TRBJ2-7 | few | TRBV12-2 | - | TGTGCAAGTCGCCTACGGTGGGTAGCGGGGGAATTTACCTACGAGCAGTACTTC | CASRLRWVAGEFTYEQYF
TRBJ2-7 | - | TRBV7-9 | TRBD2 | TGTGCCAGCAGCCAATCGGCGAGCGGGGGATCTAGCCGCGGGCAGTACTTC | CASSQSASGGSSRGQYF
TRBJ2-7 | - | TRBV10-2 | TRBD2 | TGCGCCAGCACTATTAGCGGGGGGGCCGACGAGCAGTACTTC | CASTISGGADEQYF
TRBJ1-1 | - | TRBV6-4 | - | TGTGCCAGCAGTGACCCCATAGGCGGAGAAGCTTTCTTT | CASSDPIGGEAFF
TRBJ1-1 | - | TRBV6-4 | TRBD1 | TGTGCCAGCAGGAGGTCAGGACAGGTGAACACTGAAGCTTTCTTT | CASRRSGQVNTEAFF
TRBJ1-3 | - | TRBV19 | - | TGTGCCAGTAGTATAGGGCGGGCGGCCTCTGGAAACACCATATATTTT | CASSIGRAASGNTIYF
TRBJ2-1 | - | TRBV7-3 | TRBD2 | TGTGCCAGCAGCCTTGGACTAGCGGGAGTAGGCAATGAGCAGTTCTTC | CASSLGLAGVGNEQFF
TRBJ2-6 | - | TRBV7-9 | - | TGTGCCAGCAGCTTAGCGGGACCAACTGGGGCCAACGTCCTGACTTTC | CASSLAGPTGANVLTF
TRBJ2-1 | - | TRBV19 | - | TGTGCCAGTAGTATTTCCCAGTCGGATGAGCAGTTCTTC | CASSISQSDEQFF
TRBJ2-5 | - | TRBV4-1 | - | TGCGCCAGCAGCCCCGGTGGGGGCCAAGAGACCCAGTACTTC | CASSPGGGQETQYF
TRBJ1-5 | - | TRBV18 | TRBD1 | TGTGCCAGCTCCCTGGGGGAGGGGGCAAGTCAGCCCCAGCATTTT | CASSLGEGASQPQHF
TRBJ1-1 | few | TRBV18 | - | TGTGCCAGCTCACCAGCTGGGGGGACGAACACTGAAGCTTTCTTT | CASSPAGGTNTEAFF
TRBJ2-7 | - | TRBV28 | TRBD2 | TGTGCCAGCAGTTTAGGGACTAGCGGCATCCACGAGCAGTACTTC | CASSLGTSGIHEQYF
TRBJ1-3 | - | TRBV5-4 | TRBD1 | TGTGCCAGCAGCCGCGGACAGGGGAGCTCTGGAAACACCATATATTTT | CASSRGQGSSGNTIYF
TRBJ2-1 | - | TRBV5-1 | - | TGCGCCAGCAGCCGTAATAGCAACAATGAGCAGTTCTTC | CASSRNSNNEQFF
TRBJ2-5 | - | TRBV19 | TRBD1 | TGTGCCTCCCGGGACAGGGGAGTAAAGGGCGGAGAGACCCAGTACTTC | CASRDRGVKGGETQYF
TRBJ2-7 | - | TRBV19 | - | TGTGCCAGTAGTATCGTCAGCAGCCTCACCTGGGCCGAGCAGTACTTC | CASSIVSSLTWAEQYF
TRBJ2-1 | - | TRBV25-1 | - | TGTGCCAGCAGTGAATATCCCGGGCCCGGGGACTACAATGAGCAGTTCTTC | CASSEYPGPGDYNEQFF
TRBJ1-6 | - | TRBV14 | - | TGTGCCAGCAGCCCCACATGGGGGAACTCGGATTCACCCCTCCACTTT | CASSPTWGNSDSPLHF
TRBJ1-3 | - | TRBV5-6 | - | TGTGCCAGCAGCTCGTGGGTCGTTCAGGACTCTGGAAACACCATATATTTT | CASSSWVVQDSGNTIYF
TRBJ2-5 | - | TRBV18 | - | TGTGCCAGCTCACCCCGGCGGAGGGAGCAAGAGACCCAGTACTTC | CASSPRRREQETQYF
TRBJ2-6 | - | TRBV6-1 | TRBD1 | TGTGCCAGCAGTGTTTACGGGACAGGGGCTATCAACTCTGGGGCCAACGTCCTGACTTTC | CASSVYGTGAINSGANVLTF
TRBJ2-1 | - | TRBV10-3 | - | TGTGCCAACCAGGGACCAACAATCAATGAGCAGTTCTTC | CANQGPTINEQFF
TRBJ2-1 | - | TRBV9 | TRBD2 | TGTGCCAGCGCGGGACTAGCGCCCAATGAGCAGTTCTTC | CASAGLAPNEQFF
TRBJ2-2 | - | TRBV15 | TRBD1 | TGTGCCACCAGCAGAGATATAGGGGACAGGGACCGCCGGGAGCTGTTTTTT | CATSRDIGDRDRRELFF
TRBJ2-4 | few | TRBV6-6 | - | TGTGCCAGCAGTTCCGGGGGCAGGAACATTCAGTACTTC | CASSSGGRNIQYF
TRBJ1-2 | - | TRBV6-6 | - | TGTGCCAGCAGCCGAGGTCCCGGCAGTATTCCCAGGGGCTACACCTTC | CASSRGPGSIPRGYTF
TRBJ1-5 | - | TRBV11-2 | - | TGTGCCAGCAGCCGGGAACGACAGAATCAGCCCCAGCATTTT | CASSRERQNQPQHF
TRBJ2-6 | - | TRBV14 | - | TGTGCCAGCAGCCAAGACAGGAGGAGGGCTTACTCTGGGGCCAACGTCCTGACTTTC | CASSQDRRRAYSGANVLTF
TRBJ2-1 | - | TRBV9 | - | TGTGCCAGCAGCGCCTTCTTCAATGAGCAGTTCTTC | CASSAFFNEQFF
TRBJ1-2 | - | TRBV19 | TRBD1 | TGTGCCAGTAAGATAGGGGGGACAGAGAACTATGGCTACACCTTC | CASKIGGTENYGYTF
TRBJ2-7 | - | TRBV25-1 | TRBD1 | TGTGCCAGCAGTGGCACCGGGACAGGGTGGTACGAGCAGTACTTC | CASSGTGTGWYEQYF